Listed here are 7 T cell receptor beta chains from one sample, sequenced in a study of long-term antiretroviral therapy in people with HIV (dated by TCRdb to between 2022 and 2023). Sequencing of the TRB variable region was done with the immunoSEQ hsTCRB v3.0 assay at survey level resolution. As stored in TCRdb, this immuneACCESS dataset retains in-frame rearrangements with V and J assigned. A fraction of the clones does not appear; measured against another copy, unresolved V genes explain less than half of the discrepancy, and the remainder lacks a known reason. The sample contains roughly 25,000 clones, 70% to 85% of them found a single time. The top ten clonotypes cover roughly 6% of the sample. The source was unsorted PBMCs, collected 0.7 years before starting antiretroviral therapy. The receptors come from a man aged 25 to 45 with HIV.

The V and J genes are TRBV4-1 and TRBJ1-1; D possibly corresponds to TRBD1 (5 bases). With 2 bases removed from V and 4 bases from J, the gap between germline ends came to 11 bases. Germline CDR1 is MGHRA and CDR2 is YSYEKL. This CDR3 is built from 14 residues. The DNA for the CDR3 is TGCGCCAGCAGCCAACCGACAGTGGGCACTGAAGCTTTCTTT. This gives the protein CASSQPTVGTEAFF.

V usage is TRBV7-3 and J usage is TRBJ2-7; TRBD1 aligns across 10 bases. CDR3 size: 16 residues. Germline V gene sequence: CDR1 SGHTA, CDR2 FQGTGA. Trimming cost V 4 bases and J 5 bases; bases outside gene matches: 11. In nucleotides, the CDR3 is TGTGCCAGCAGCTCGTATGGGGGGACAGGGGTTAACGAGCAGTACTTC. This encodes CASSSYGGTGVNEQYF. Together with reference TRBV7-3 and TRBJ2-7, the CDR3 gives the full variable domain: GAGVSQTPSNKVTEKGKYVELRCDPISGHTALYWYRQSLGQGPEFLIYFQGTGAADDSGLPNDRFFAVRPEGSVSTLKIQRTERGDSAVYLCASSSYGGTGVNEQYFGPGTRLTVT.

The chain has TRBV5-6 and TRBJ1-1; TRBD1 aligns across 8 bases. CDR1 and CDR2 from the germline V gene are SGHDT and YYEEEE. The J segment lost 4 bases and the V segment lost 5 bases, leaving 10 bases of the junction unmatched. The CDR3 consists of 15 residues. DNA of the CDR3: TGTGCCAGCAGGGGGGCCGGACAGGGAGGCACTGAAGCTTTCTTT. Translation: CASRGAGQGGTEAFF.

The V gene is TRBV18, the J gene TRBJ1-3; 9 positions agree with TRBD1. The CDR3 is made up of 15 amino acids. Germline CDR1 reads KGHSH; CDR2 reads LQKENI. V trimming: 6 bases; J trimming: 0 bases; junction bases outside the gene matches: 3. DNA for the CDR3: TGTGCCAGCTCGCCGGGACAGGGCTCTGGAAACACCATATATTTT. Its protein is CASSPGQGSGNTIYF. Full variable domain (rest looked up from reference TRBV18 and TRBJ1-3): NAGVMQNPRHLVRRRGQEARLRCSPMKGHSHVYWYRQLPEEGLKFMVYLQKENIIDESGMPKERFSAEFPKEGPSILRIQQVVRGDSAAYFCASSPGQGSGNTIYFGEGSWLTVV.

J is TRBJ1-4 and V is TRBV15; 10 bases map to TRBD1. The CDR3 spans 16 residues. Losses at the gene ends were 4 bases for V and 8 bases for J; bases not matched to a gene: 10. CDR1 and CDR2 from the germline V gene are LNHNV and YYDKDF (reference sequence). CDR3 bases: TGTGCCACCAGCATGGACGCGTGGACAGGGGGGGAAAAACTGTTTTTT. Its translation: CATSMDAWTGGEKLFF.

The chain uses TRBV5-5 and TRBJ2-7; TRBD1 aligns across 12 bases. V lost 4 bases to trimming and J lost 5 bases; unmatched junction nucleotides: 10. CDR1 and CDR2 (germline): SGHKS, YYEKEE (reference sequence). There are 16 residues in the CDR3. CDR3 amino acids: CASSPGTGGAIHEQYF. The CDR3 DNA reads as TGTGCCAGCAGCCCCGGGACAGGGGGCGCAATCCACGAGCAGTACTTC.

The V gene is TRBV6-1, the J gene TRBJ1-2; D perhaps matches TRBD1 (5 bases). Germline CDR1 reads MNHNS; CDR2 reads SASEGT. There are 14 residues in the CDR3. V shed 0 bases and J shed 4 bases, with 9 bases lying between them. CDR3 DNA sequence: TGTGCCAGCAGTGAAGCGATGGGGCCCTATGGCTACACCTTC. Amino acid sequence: CASSEAMGPYGYTF.